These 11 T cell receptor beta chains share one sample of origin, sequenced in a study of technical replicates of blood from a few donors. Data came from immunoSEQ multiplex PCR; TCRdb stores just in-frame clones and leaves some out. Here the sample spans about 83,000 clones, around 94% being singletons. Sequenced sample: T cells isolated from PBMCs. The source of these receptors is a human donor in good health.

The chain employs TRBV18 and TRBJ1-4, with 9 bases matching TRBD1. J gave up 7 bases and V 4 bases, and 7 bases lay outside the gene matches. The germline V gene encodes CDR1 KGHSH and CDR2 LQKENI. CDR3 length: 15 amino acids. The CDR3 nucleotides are TGTGCCAGCTCACAAGGGACAGGGAAAGGTGAAAAACTGTTTTTT. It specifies CASSQGTGKGEKLFF.

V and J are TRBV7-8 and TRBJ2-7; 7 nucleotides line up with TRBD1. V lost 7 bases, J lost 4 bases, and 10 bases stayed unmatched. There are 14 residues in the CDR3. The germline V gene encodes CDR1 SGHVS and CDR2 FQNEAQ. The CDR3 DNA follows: TGTGCCAGCAAGATCCCGGGACAGATTTACGAGCAGTACTTC. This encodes CASKIPGQIYEQYF.

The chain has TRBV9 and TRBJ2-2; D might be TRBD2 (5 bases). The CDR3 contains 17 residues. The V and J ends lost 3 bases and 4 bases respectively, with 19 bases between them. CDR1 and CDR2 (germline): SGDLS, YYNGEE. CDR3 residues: CASSEPLDYLSTGELFF. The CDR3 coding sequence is TGTGCCAGCAGCGAGCCCTTAGACTACCTGTCCACCGGGGAGCTGTTTTTT.

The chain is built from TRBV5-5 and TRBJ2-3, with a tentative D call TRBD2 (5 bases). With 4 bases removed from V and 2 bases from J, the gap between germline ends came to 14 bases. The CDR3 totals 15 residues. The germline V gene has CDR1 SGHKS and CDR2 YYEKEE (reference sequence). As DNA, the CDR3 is TGTGCCAGCAGCCCTCGTGGACTCATCACAGATACGCAGTATTTT. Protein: CASSPRGLITDTQYF.

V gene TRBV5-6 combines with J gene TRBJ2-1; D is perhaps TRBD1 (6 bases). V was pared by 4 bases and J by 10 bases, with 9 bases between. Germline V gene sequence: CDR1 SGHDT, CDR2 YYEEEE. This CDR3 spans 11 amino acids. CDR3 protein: CASSHRDEQFF. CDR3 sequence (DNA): TGTGCCAGCAGCCACAGGGACGAGCAGTTCTTC.

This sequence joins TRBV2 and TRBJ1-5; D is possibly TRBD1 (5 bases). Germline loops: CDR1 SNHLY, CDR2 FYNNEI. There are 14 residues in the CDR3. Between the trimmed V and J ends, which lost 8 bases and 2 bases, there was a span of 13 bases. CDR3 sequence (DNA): TGTGCCAGCGGGTGGGGGGTTGGCAATCAGCCCCAGCATTTT. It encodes CASGWGVGNQPQHF. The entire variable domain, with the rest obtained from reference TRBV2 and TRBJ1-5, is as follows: EPEVTQTPSHQVTQMGQEVILRCVPISNHLYFYWYRQILGQKVEFLVSFYNNEISEKSEIFDDQFSVERPDGSNFTLKIRSTKLEDSAMYFCASGWGVGNQPQHFGDGTRLSIL.

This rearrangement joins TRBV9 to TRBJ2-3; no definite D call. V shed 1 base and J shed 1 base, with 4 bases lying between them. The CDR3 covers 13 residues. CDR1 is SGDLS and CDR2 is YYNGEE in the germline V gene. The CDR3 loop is CASSVLGTDTQYF. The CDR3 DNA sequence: TGTGCCAGCAGCGTACTAGGCACAGATACGCAGTATTTT.

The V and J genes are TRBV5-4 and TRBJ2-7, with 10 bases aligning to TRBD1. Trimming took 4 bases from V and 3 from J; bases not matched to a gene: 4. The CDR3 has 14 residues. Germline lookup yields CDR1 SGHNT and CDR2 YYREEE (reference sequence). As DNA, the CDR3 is TGTGCCAGCAGCCCCCGGGACAGGGGCTACGAGCAGTACTTC. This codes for CASSPRDRGYEQYF.

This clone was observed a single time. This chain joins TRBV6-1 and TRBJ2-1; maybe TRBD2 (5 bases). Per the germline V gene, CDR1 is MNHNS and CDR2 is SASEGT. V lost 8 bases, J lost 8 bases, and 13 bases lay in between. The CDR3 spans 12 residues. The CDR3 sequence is CASCVSGYEQFF. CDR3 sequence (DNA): TGTGCCAGCTGTGTGTCGGGATATGAGCAGTTCTTC.

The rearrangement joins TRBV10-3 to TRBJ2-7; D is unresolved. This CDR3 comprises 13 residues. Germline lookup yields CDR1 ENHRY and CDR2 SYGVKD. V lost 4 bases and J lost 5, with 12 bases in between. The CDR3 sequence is CAISVLVSDEQYF. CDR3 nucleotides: TGTGCCATCAGTGTTTTGGTTTCGGACGAGCAGTACTTC.

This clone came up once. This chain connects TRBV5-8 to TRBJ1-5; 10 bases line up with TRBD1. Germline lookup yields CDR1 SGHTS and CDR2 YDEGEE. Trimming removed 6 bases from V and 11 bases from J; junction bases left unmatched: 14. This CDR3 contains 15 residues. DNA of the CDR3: TGTGCCAGCACGGGGACAGGGGCTCAAAGAGGTACCCAGCATTTT. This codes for CASTGTGAQRGTQHF.